This T cell receptor (beta chain) was documented in a study of response to subunit inactivated influenza vaccine. Study outcomes and limitations: New T cells are recruited in small numbers by each seasonal influenza vaccination, according to the authors' suggestion.

TCRdb reprocessed the RT-PCR reads with MiXCR, giving one entry per CDR3 protein. The data contain under 550,000 distinct CDR3 sequences, less than 7.5% of them seen just once; the ten biggest clones take up around 13%. Between the trimmed V and J ends, which lost 2 bases and 4 bases, there was a span of 11 bases. The CDR3 spans 15 residues. Germline CDR1 and CDR2: SGHVS and FQNEAQ. Regarding this clonotype: Its antigen is unknown.

The chain recombines TRBV7-8 with TRBJ2-2, with D perhaps being TRBD1 or TRBD2 (5 bases each). The material sequenced was PBMCs from blood, taken 23 months after vaccination. The clonotype was recovered from a man between 50 and 69 years old who received an inactivated influenza vaccine. The CDR3 DNA reads as TGTGCCAGCAGCTTAACCGGGACCGCCACCGGGGAGCTGTTTTTT. It encodes CASSLTGTATGELFF.